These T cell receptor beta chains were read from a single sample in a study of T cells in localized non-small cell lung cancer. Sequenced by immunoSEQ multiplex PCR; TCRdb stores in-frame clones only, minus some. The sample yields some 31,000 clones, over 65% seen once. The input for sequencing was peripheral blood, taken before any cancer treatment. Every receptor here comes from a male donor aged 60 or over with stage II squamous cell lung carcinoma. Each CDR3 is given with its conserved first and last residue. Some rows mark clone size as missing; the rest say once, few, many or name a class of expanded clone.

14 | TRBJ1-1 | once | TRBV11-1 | CASSPGWVNTEAFF
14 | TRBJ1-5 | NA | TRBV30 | CAWRGDRFNQPQHF
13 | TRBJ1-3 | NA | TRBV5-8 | CASSLRTGNTIYF
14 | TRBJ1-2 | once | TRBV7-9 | CASSLDPAGDHYTF
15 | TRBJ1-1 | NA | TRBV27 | CASSFTEDLNTEAFF
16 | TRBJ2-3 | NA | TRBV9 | CASSVGGRDGADTQYF
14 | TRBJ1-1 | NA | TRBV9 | CASSVAGGNTEAFF
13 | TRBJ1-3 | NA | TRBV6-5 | CATTDRSGNTIYF
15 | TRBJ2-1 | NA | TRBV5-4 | CASSLEAVSYNEQFF
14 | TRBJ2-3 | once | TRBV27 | CASSLRHTTDTQYF
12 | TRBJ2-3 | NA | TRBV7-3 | CASSSSGGTQYF
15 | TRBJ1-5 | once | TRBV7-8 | CASSLPGTGHQPQHF
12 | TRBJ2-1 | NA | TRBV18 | CASSPPFVEQFF
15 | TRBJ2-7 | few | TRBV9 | CASSVAPGVYEEQYF
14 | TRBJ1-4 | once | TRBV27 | CASSLSGQNEKLFF
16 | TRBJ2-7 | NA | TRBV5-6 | CASSLRGGGPSYEQYF
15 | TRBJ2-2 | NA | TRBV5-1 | CASGPGQTNTGELFF
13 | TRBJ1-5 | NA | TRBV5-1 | CASSEGSGQPQHF
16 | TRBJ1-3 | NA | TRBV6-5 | CASSSTRGGSGNTIYF
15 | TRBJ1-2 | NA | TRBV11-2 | CASSLDPQGNYGYTF
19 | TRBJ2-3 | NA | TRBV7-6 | CASSRTSATSGRNTDTQYF
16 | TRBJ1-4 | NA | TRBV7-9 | CASSVYRGGTNEKLFF